This T cell receptor beta chain was recorded in a study of regulatory T cells in long-lasting Graves disease. This CDR3 has 15 residues. Between the trimmed V and J ends, which lost 2 bases and 3 bases, there was a span of 11 bases. Looked up from germline, CDR1 is SGDLS and CDR2 is YYNGEE. Study-wide findings and caveats: Among the persistent patients, 2,500 to 3,000 public clonotypes were shared, more than the roughly 970 shared among new patients.

As to time point: newly diagnosed GD, antithyroid drugs for less than 3 months. The authors made the TCR library using RNA they extracted from PBMCs. This clonotype was seen many times. Its antigen is not known. CDR3-region Arm-PCR and iRepertoire HTBI primers produced the TCR beta libraries. Via MiXCR, TCRdb re-called the multiplex PCR reads, giving one row per CDR3 protein. This sample has 500,000 or so distinct CDR3 sequences, with 12% to 15% found just once. This sample was shared with a second study, whose subject was T cells in Graves' hyperthyroidism and ophthalmopathy. As that study records: Thyroid ultrasound, orbital computed tomography, clinical symptoms, and serum thyroxine and TRAb underpinned diagnoses. Appearing also in blood were most of the thyroid clonotypes expanded above 0.001.

This TCR derives from a woman in her fifties or sixties with Graves disease. This sequence joins TRBV9 and TRBJ2-2, with D perhaps matching TRBD1 (6 bases). The sample consisted of peripheral blood mononuclear cells (PBMCs), taken at new diagnosis, from a patient treated with antithyroid drugs. Here the CDR3 DNA reads TGTGCCAGCAGCGTCACAGGGTTAGACACCGGGGAGCTGTTTTTT. Translation: CASSVTGLDTGELFF.